A single sample gave rise to the 24 T cell receptor beta chains below, sequenced in a study of CD8 T cells in Susac syndrome. Reverse transcription of about 0.5 to 1 ug RNA was carried out with random hexamers. TCRdb processed the immunoSEQ multiplex PCR reads anew with MiXCR; each CDR3 protein has one entry. The data show about 110,000 distinct CDR3 sequences, about 96% seen once. The specimen was CD4+ T cells from PBMCs. The receptors originated from a human donor in good health.

The chain couples TRBV3-1 to TRBJ1-2; D gene uncertain. Trimming took 0 bases from V and 11 from J, leaving 16 bases between them. The CDR3 totals 14 residues. Germline CDR1 and CDR2: LGHDT and YNNKEL (reference sequence). In nucleotides, the CDR3 is TGTGCCAGCAGCCAAGATAAGGCCGCCGCTGGGTACACCTTC. It is translated as CASSQDKAAAGYTF.

The chain has TRBV29-1 and TRBJ1-1; D remains unclear. This CDR3 region has 13 residues. CDR1 SQVTM and CDR2 ANQGSEA come from the germline V gene. The V and J ends lost 4 bases and 4 bases respectively, with 13 bases between them. In DNA, the CDR3 is TGCAGCGTTGCGGAGGGTAGAACCACTGAAGCTTTCTTT. Translating gives CSVAEGRTTEAFF.

The rearrangement uses TRBV27 and TRBJ1-1; TRBD1 is a possible D gene (5 bases). The CDR3 is made up of 14 amino acids. CDR1 is MNHEY and CDR2 is SMNVEV in the germline V gene (reference sequence). Trimming stripped 5 bases from V and 7 bases from J, with 17 bases between. DNA for the CDR3: TGTGCCAGCAGTCCTTTTTCCCGGGGGGGTGAAGCTTTCTTT. This gives the protein CASSPFSRGGEAFF.

The chain is built from TRBV6-6 and TRBJ2-7; 11 positions match TRBD1. CDR3 size: 14 residues. Germline V CDR1 and CDR2: MNHNY, SVGAGI (reference sequence). The J segment lost 3 bases and the V segment lost 6 bases, leaving 4 bases of the junction unmatched. CDR3 amino acids: CASRGTGGDYEQYF. The CDR3 DNA sequence: TGTGCCAGCAGGGGGACAGGGGGTGACTACGAGCAGTACTTC.

This clonotype was detected only once. J is TRBJ2-4 and V is TRBV12-3 or TRBV12-4, with D perhaps TRBD1 or TRBD2 (5 bases each). V shed 6 bases and J shed 7 bases, with 10 bases lying between them. The CDR3 runs 12 residues. CDR3 coding DNA: TGTGCCAGCAGCATGGGGGACAACATTCAGTACTTC. Translating gives CASSMGDNIQYF.

The chain has TRBV5-1 and TRBJ2-7, with D possibly matching TRBD1 (8 bases). This CDR3 spans 15 amino acids. The V gene lost 5 bases and the J gene lost 4 bases, with 19 bases spanning the gap. Germline lookup yields CDR1 SGHRS and CDR2 YFSETQ. The CDR3 is CASSRGGQERYEQYF. The CDR3 DNA reads as TGCGCCAGCAGTAGGGGGGGACAGGAAAGGTACGAGCAGTACTTC.

J is TRBJ1-1 and V is TRBV28, with D possibly TRBD1 on 6 matching bases. V lost 6 bases and J 4 bases, leaving 12 bases between the germline ends. The CDR3 runs to 13 residues. In germline, CDR1 is MDHEN, CDR2 SYDVKM. Written as DNA, the CDR3 is TGTGCCAGCAGCGCGGCAGGGGCCACTGAAGCTTTCTTT. Amino acid sequence: CASSAAGATEAFF.

The CDR3 here is CASSVDRYEQFF. The CDR3 DNA sequence: TGTGCCAGCAGCGTAGACCGATATGAGCAGTTCTTC. The chain recombines TRBV9 with TRBJ2-1; D gene uncertain. This CDR3 region has 12 residues. Germline assignment: CDR1 SGDLS and CDR2 YYNGEE. The V end lost 0 bases, the J end lost 8 bases, and 6 bases lay between the germline ends.

This chain connects TRBV9 to TRBJ1-6, with 10 nucleotides matching TRBD1. J lost 9 bases, V lost 3 bases, and 6 bases had no gene match. The CDR3 spans 15 residues. CDR1 SGDLS and CDR2 YYNGEE come from the germline V gene. CDR3 loop: CASSATGTGVSPLHF. The CDR3 coding sequence is TGTGCCAGCAGCGCCACCGGGACAGGGGTTTCACCCCTCCACTTT.

The chain is built from TRBV19 and TRBJ2-7; 10 nucleotides match TRBD2. Germline trimming cut 3 bases from V and 4 bases from J; bases unmatched to any gene: 3. CDR1 is LNHDA, CDR2 SQIVND, per germline (reference sequence). There are 14 residues in the CDR3. In DNA, the CDR3 is TGTGCCAGTAGTATCCAGACTAGCGGGTACGAGCAGTACTTC. Translation gives CASSIQTSGYEQYF.

The rearrangement links TRBV18 to TRBJ2-3; TRBD1 matches at 10 bases. The CDR3 length is 18 residues. V lost 3 bases to trimming and J lost 2 bases; unmatched junction nucleotides: 11. Germline V gives CDR1 KGHSH, CDR2 LQKENI. The CDR3 protein is CASSPVTGGSSYTDTQYF. CDR3 nucleotides: TGTGCCAGCTCACCGGTGACAGGGGGCTCTTCCTACACAGATACGCAGTATTTT.

The chain links TRBV15 to TRBJ1-1; D gene ambiguous. CDR3 size: 13 residues. The V and J ends lost 0 bases and 5 bases respectively, with 7 bases between them. Germline lookup yields CDR1 LNHNV and CDR2 YYDKDF (reference sequence). DNA for the CDR3: TGTGCCACCAGCAGAGAAAGGCAGACTGAAGCTTTCTTT. This encodes CATSRERQTEAFF.

The chain recombines TRBV6-5 with TRBJ2-1, with TRBD1 as a possible D gene (6 bases). This CDR3 spans 13 amino acids. Per germline, CDR1 MNHEY and CDR2 SVGAGI. V lost 6 bases and J lost 3, with 9 bases in between. CDR3 bases: TGTGCCAGCAGAAGGACAGACTACAATGAGCAGTTCTTC. This gives the protein CASRRTDYNEQFF.

The chain employs TRBV29-1 and TRBJ2-2; 7 bases agree with TRBD2. From germline, CDR1 is SQVTM and CDR2 ANQGSEA. Trimming cost V 4 bases and J 5 bases; bases outside gene matches: 13. The CDR3 runs to 16 residues. The CDR3 is CSVVLYRRRGTGELFF. CDR3 in DNA: TGCAGCGTTGTTCTTTACAGGCGGCGGGGGACCGGGGAGCTGTTTTTT.

The V call is TRBV27, the J call TRBJ1-2; the D gene is possibly TRBD1 (6 bases). This CDR3 has 14 amino acids. Per the germline V gene, CDR1 is MNHEY and CDR2 is SMNVEV (reference sequence). The V and J ends lost 8 bases and 6 bases respectively, with 19 bases between them. CDR3 nucleotides: TGTGCCAGCGGGTCGGGGGGGGGCGACAATGGCTACACCTTC. It is translated as CASGSGGGDNGYTF.

This chain uses TRBV29-1 with TRBJ2-3; 7 nucleotides line up with TRBD2. Germline CDR1 and CDR2: SQVTM and ANQGSEA. This CDR3 has 15 residues. V shed 3 bases, J shed 1 base, and the junction held 7 bases outside the gene matches. CDR3 in amino acids: CSVDGASGGTDTQYF. The CDR3 nucleotides read TGCAGCGTTGATGGGGCTAGCGGTGGCACAGATACGCAGTATTTT.

V gene TRBV6-2 or TRBV6-3 combines with J gene TRBJ2-5; TRBD1 matches at 7 bases. V shed 4 bases and J 7 bases; nucleotides not matched to a gene: 15. Germline-derived CDR1 and CDR2 are MNHEY and SVGEGT. This CDR3 contains 16 residues. CDR3 nucleotide sequence: TGTGCCAGCAGTTCTGATGGGGACAGACTATTCCGGACCCAGTACTTC. The encoded protein is CASSSDGDRLFRTQYF.

The rearrangement links TRBV28 to TRBJ1-2, with D maybe TRBD1 (5 bases). V lost 6 bases, J lost 7 bases, and 12 bases lay in between. This CDR3 spans 12 amino acids. Germline lookup yields CDR1 MDHEN and CDR2 SYDVKM. CDR3 nucleotide sequence: TGTGCCAGCAGACTGACTAGGGGTGGCTACACCTTC. Protein product: CASRLTRGGYTF.

The rearrangement links TRBV12-3 or TRBV12-4 to TRBJ2-5; 12 bases are a match to TRBD1. The CDR3 is 15 amino acids. The V and J ends lost 5 bases and 3 bases, in that order; junction bases with no gene match: 4. The CDR3 sequence is CASSLGTGGEETQYF. As DNA, the CDR3 is TGTGCCAGCAGTCTGGGGACAGGGGGCGAAGAGACCCAGTACTTC.

This chain links TRBV2 with TRBJ1-3; no clear D. Trimming left V 6 bases short and J 2 bases short, with 8 bases between. CDR1 is SNHLY, CDR2 FYNNEI, per germline. The CDR3 length is 13 residues. Here the CDR3 DNA reads TGTGCCAGCAGGCCTCGGGCTGGAAACACCATATATTTT. This gives the protein CASRPRAGNTIYF.

CDR3 sequence: CASHPRRINEKLFF. DNA of the CDR3: TGTGCCAGCCACCCCCGACGGATTAATGAAAAACTGTTTTTT. J is TRBJ1-4 and V is TRBV5-6; D is unclear. From germline, CDR1 is SGHDT and CDR2 YYEEEE. V gave up 7 bases and J gave up 4 bases, with 14 bases separating them. CDR3 length equals 14 residues.

V gene TRBV24-1 combines with J gene TRBJ2-2; 8 bases are shared with TRBD1. Trimming removed 5 bases from V and 5 bases from J; junction bases left unmatched: 3. The CDR3 runs to 14 residues. From germline, CDR1 is KGHDR and CDR2 SFDVKD. CDR3: CATSGRQGTGELFF. In nucleotides, the CDR3 is TGTGCCACCAGTGGCCGACAGGGGACCGGGGAGCTGTTTTTT.

The gene calls are TRBV3-1 and TRBJ2-1; maybe TRBD1 (6 bases). The CDR3 contains 14 residues. The V and J ends lost 5 bases and 3 bases respectively, with 11 bases between them. Germline loops: CDR1 LGHDT, CDR2 YNNKEL (reference sequence). CDR3 bases: TGTGCCAGCAGCGAGAGGGGGATCTACAATGAGCAGTTCTTC. It encodes CASSERGIYNEQFF.

The chain combines TRBV27 with TRBJ1-3, with D possibly TRBD1 on 5 matching bases. The CDR3 consists of 14 residues. V lost 10 bases and J lost 2, with 15 bases in between. The germline CDR1 and CDR2 sequences are MNHEY and SMNVEV (reference sequence). CDR3 DNA: TGTGCCATCCGGGTGGGGCCCGCTGGAAACACCATATATTTT. Encoded protein: CAIRVGPAGNTIYF.